This T cell receptor (beta chain) was observed in a study of STAT5B mutations in CD4+ large granular lymphocyte leukemia. This CDR3 spans 16 amino acids. Germline V gene data show CDR1 as SEHNR and CDR2 as FQNEAQ (reference sequence). The V gene end was trimmed by 4 bases and the J gene end by 2 bases; junction bases not matched to a gene: 10. The table came from immunoSEQ multiplex PCR; TCRdb's copy has only in-frame clones and leaves some out. Among about 21,000 clones listed, roughly 77% were seen once. This receptor was identified in a human donor in good health. The V call is TRBV7-9, the J call TRBJ1-1, with 7 bases that match TRBD1. Sequenced sample: CD4+ T cells from blood buffy coats. The DNA for the CDR3 is TGTGCCAGCAGCTCTCCCCAGGGGGTACGCAACACTGAAGCTTTCTTT. Its protein is CASSSPQGVRNTEAFF. Complete variable domain (other parts from reference TRBV7-9 and TRBJ1-1): DTGVSQNPRHKITKRGQNVTFRCDPISEHNRLYWYRQTLGQGPEFLTYFQNEAQLEKSRLLSDRFSAERPKGSFSTLEIQRTEQGDSAMYLCASSSPQGVRNTEAFFGQGTRLTVV.